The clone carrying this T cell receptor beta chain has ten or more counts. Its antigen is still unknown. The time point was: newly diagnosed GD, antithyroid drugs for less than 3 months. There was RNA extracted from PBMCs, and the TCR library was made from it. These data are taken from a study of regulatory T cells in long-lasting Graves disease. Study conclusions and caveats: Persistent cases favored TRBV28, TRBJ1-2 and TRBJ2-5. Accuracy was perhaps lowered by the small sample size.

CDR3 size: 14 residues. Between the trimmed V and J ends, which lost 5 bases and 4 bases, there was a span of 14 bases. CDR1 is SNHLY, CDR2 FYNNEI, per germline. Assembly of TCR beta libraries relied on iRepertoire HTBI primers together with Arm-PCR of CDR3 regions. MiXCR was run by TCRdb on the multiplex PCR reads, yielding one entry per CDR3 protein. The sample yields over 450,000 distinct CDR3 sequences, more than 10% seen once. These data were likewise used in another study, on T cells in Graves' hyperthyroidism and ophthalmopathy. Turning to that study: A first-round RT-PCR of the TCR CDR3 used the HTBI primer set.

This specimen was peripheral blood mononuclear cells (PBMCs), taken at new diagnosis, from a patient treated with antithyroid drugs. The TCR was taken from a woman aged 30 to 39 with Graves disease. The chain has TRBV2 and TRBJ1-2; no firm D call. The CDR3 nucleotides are TGTGCCAGCAGTTCGGACCGGGGAATCTATGGCTACACCTTC. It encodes CASSSDRGIYGYTF.